This TCR beta chain was obtained from a study of CD4 and CD8 cells across lung adenocarcinoma regions. CDR3 size: 17 residues. CDR1 and CDR2 from the germline V gene are SGHTA and FQGNSA. V dropped 1 base and J dropped 7; count of bases not matched to a gene: 10. Samples came from patients with localized non-small cell lung adenocarcinoma. A single record per CDR3 protein comes from TCRdb applying MiXCR to the PCR reads. The data show 3,700 or so distinct CDR3 sequences, around three fifths seen once. The chain recombines TRBV7-2 with TRBJ1-2, with 12 bases that match TRBD1. The source material was CD4+ T cells from the center of a lung tumor. This TCR was sampled from a male donor with lung adenocarcinoma. The CD4 and CD8 labels of this study may be unreliable. CDR3 in amino acids: CASSLGIPGTGGLGYTF. CDR3 nucleotides: TGTGCCAGCAGCTTAGGCATTCCCGGGACAGGGGGCCTTGGCTACACCTTC.